The 31 T cell receptor beta chains in this list originate from one sample, sequenced in a study of blood T cell repertoires in COVID-19. Libraries were prepared by immunoSEQ multiplex PCR; TCRdb keeps only in-frame clonotypes and omits some of them. This sample yields fewer than 250,000 clones, of which roughly nine tenths are seen a single time; approximately 1.1% belongs to the top ten. Material for sequencing was peripheral blood. These receptors all stem from a man aged 25-40 years with acute or convalescent COVID-19.

This sequence joins TRBV11-2 and TRBJ2-1; tentative D call: TRBD2 (6 bases). V was cut by 0 bases and J by 8 bases, with 17 bases left in between. The V gene's germline CDR1 is SGHAT and CDR2 FQNNGV. CDR3 length: 16 residues. CDR3 in DNA: TGTGCCAGCAGCTTAGAGGTTAGCGCCCCGGGGGATGAGCAGTTCTTC. The encoded protein is CASSLEVSAPGDEQFF.

There are a few counts of this clone. The chain links TRBV11-2 to TRBJ1-3, with unresolved D. Trimming took 3 bases from V and 7 from J, leaving 7 bases between them. Germline V gene lookup returns CDR1 SGHAT and CDR2 FQNNGV. The CDR3 runs 12 residues. CDR3 amino acids: CASSFSRNTIYF. The CDR3 DNA reads TGTGCCAGCAGCTTTTCTAGGAACACCATATATTTT.

The CDR3 DNA sequence: TGCGCCAGCAGCTTGGAGCTTAGCACAGATACGCAGTATTTT. Amino acids: CASSLELSTDTQYF. The chain has TRBV5-1 and TRBJ2-3; no clear D gene. The CDR3 runs 14 residues. Trimming left V 0 bases short and J 0 bases short, with 5 bases between. Germline V gene lookup returns CDR1 SGHRS and CDR2 YFSETQ.

This clone was counted a single time. This chain connects TRBV5-1 to TRBJ2-7; no clear D gene. Germline V CDR1 and CDR2: SGHRS, YFSETQ. The CDR3 runs to 14 residues. V shed 4 bases and J shed 2 bases, with 13 bases lying between them. CDR3 DNA sequence: TGCGCCAGCAGCCTTACGACTGACCCCTACGAGCAGTACTTC. Translated: CASSLTTDPYEQYF.

The chain links TRBV6-5 to TRBJ2-5; D not certain. The CDR3 sequence is 14 residues long. With 6 bases removed from V and 4 bases from J, the gap between germline ends came to 15 bases. Germline V gene data show CDR1 as MNHEY and CDR2 as SVGAGI. CDR3 residues: CASRTVNSGETQYF. The CDR3 region has the DNA TGTGCCAGCAGGACCGTAAACAGTGGAGAGACCCAGTACTTC.

The rearrangement uses TRBV27 and TRBJ1-4, with D possibly matching TRBD1 (5 bases). This CDR3 is built from 15 residues. Germline lookup yields CDR1 MNHEY and CDR2 SMNVEV (reference sequence). V was clipped by 1 base and J by 8 bases, with 14 bases between them. CDR3 bases: TGTGCCAGCAGTTTATACCAGGGTTCAGAAGAAAAACTGTTTTTT. Translating gives CASSLYQGSEEKLFF.

The CDR3 here is CASNDGGANYGYTF. As DNA, the CDR3 is TGTGCCAGCAACGACGGGGGGGCTAACTATGGCTACACCTTC. J is TRBJ1-2 and V is TRBV28; TRBD1 might be the D (5 bases). The length of the CDR3 is 14 residues. The germline gives CDR1 MDHEN, CDR2 SYDVKM. V was pared by 7 bases and J by 0 bases, with 12 bases between.

This clone was detected a few times. The genes are TRBV6-5 and TRBJ1-1, with a weak D call TRBD1 (6 bases). Germline CDR1 and CDR2: MNHEY and SVGAGI. This CDR3 is built from 13 residues. Trimming removed 10 bases from V and 2 bases from J, with 14 bases in between. The CDR3 bases are TGTGCCACCTCCTGGGGGCGAAACACTGAAGCTTTCTTT. It yields the protein CATSWGRNTEAFF.

The chain employs TRBV19 and TRBJ2-1; perhaps TRBD1 as D (8 bases). From germline, CDR1 is LNHDA and CDR2 SQIVND (reference sequence). Trimming shortened V by 4 bases and J by 7 bases, and 17 bases separated the two germline ends. CDR3 length equals 15 residues. The CDR3 DNA follows: TGTGCCAGTAGTACCCCCGACAGGGGAGGGAATGAGCAGTTCTTC. Its protein is CASSTPDRGGNEQFF.

The genes are TRBV4-2 and TRBJ2-3; the match to TRBD2 covers 14 bases. There are 17 residues in the CDR3. V gave up 4 bases and J gave up 4 bases; unmatched junction bases: 7. Looked up from germline, CDR1 is LGHNA and CDR2 is YNFKEQ. CDR3 coding DNA: TGTGCCAGCAGCCCCCCGACTAGCGGGAGGGCCCCAGATACGCAGTATTTT. Protein sequence: CASSPPTSGRAPDTQYF.

This chain connects TRBV11-3 to TRBJ2-5; D is perhaps TRBD2 (6 bases). The CDR3 sequence is 12 residues long. V was pared by 4 bases and J by 6 bases, with 9 bases between. The V gene's germline CDR1 is SGHNT and CDR2 YENEEA. The CDR3 nucleotides are TGTGCCAGCAGCTACGGGGGAAAGACCCAGTACTTC. This translates into CASSYGGKTQYF.

V gene TRBV11-2 combines with J gene TRBJ2-1; D perhaps matches TRBD1 (6 bases). This CDR3 contains 15 residues. CDR1 is SGHAT, CDR2 FQNNGV, per germline. Trimming stripped 0 bases from V and 1 base from J, with 7 bases between. The CDR3 is CASSLERGSYNEQFF. The DNA of the CDR3 is TGTGCCAGCAGCTTAGAGAGGGGGTCCTACAATGAGCAGTTCTTC.

As to this clone: One junction end disagrees with the germline gene, perhaps due to a read error. The chain is built from TRBV19 and TRBJ2-1, with D possibly being TRBD2 (5 bases). CDR1 LNHDA and CDR2 SQIVND come from the germline V gene (reference sequence). The CDR3 is 16 residues long. Here the CDR3 reads CASSMERAIHENEQLF. The CDR3 DNA reads TGTGCCAGTAGTATGGAGAGGGCCATACATGAAAATGAGCAGCTCTTC.

The gene calls are TRBV6-1 and TRBJ1-2; TRBD1 matches at 8 bases. V shed 3 bases, J shed 0 bases, and the junction held 15 bases outside the gene matches. There are 19 residues in the CDR3. Germline CDR1 MNHNS, CDR2 SASEGT. CDR3 DNA sequence: TGTGCCAGCAGTGAGCTTACAGGGGGTGCATTTGGTTCTAACTATGGCTACACCTTC. Translating it yields CASSELTGGAFGSNYGYTF.

The V and J genes are TRBV7-8 and TRBJ1-2; D is uncertain. V was trimmed by 1 base and J by 5 bases, leaving 8 bases between them. The CDR3 consists of 13 residues. Per germline, CDR1 SGHVS and CDR2 FQNEAQ. The CDR3 bases are TGTGCCAGCAGCTTAGGGCCCTCGTATGGCTACACCTTC. Amino acids: CASSLGPSYGYTF. The full variable domain, its missing parts supplied by reference TRBV7-8 and TRBJ1-2, is GAGVSQSPRYKVAKRGQDVALRCDPISGHVSLFWYQQALGQGPEFLTYFQNEAQLDKSGLPSDRFFAERPEGSVSTLKIQRTQQEDSAVYLCASSLGPSYGYTFGSGTRLTVV.

The gene calls are TRBV15 and TRBJ1-2; D may be TRBD1 (5 bases). The CDR3 has 12 residues. Germline-derived CDR1 and CDR2 are LNHNV and YYDKDF (reference sequence). V was clipped by 6 bases and J by 14 bases, with 19 bases between them. The CDR3 sequence is CATRAPGTRGTF. Written as DNA, the CDR3 is TGTGCCACCAGAGCGCCCGGGACGCGGGGTACCTTC.

This chain connects TRBV6-6 to TRBJ1-4, with 9 bases fitting TRBD1. V was pared by 5 bases and J by 6 bases, with 13 bases of the junction left unmatched. Germline V gives CDR1 MNHNY, CDR2 SVGAGI (reference sequence). The CDR3 runs 17 residues. This chain's CDR3 is CASSRSPTGTGYEKLFF. In nucleotides, the CDR3 is TGTGCCAGCAGTCGATCTCCTACCGGGACAGGGTATGAAAAACTGTTTTTT.

The rearrangement links TRBV6-5 to TRBJ1-2; 11 bases line up with TRBD1. Losses at the gene ends were 7 bases for V and 7 bases for J; bases not matched to a gene: 8. The CDR3 runs 14 residues. The V gene's germline CDR1 is MNHEY and CDR2 SVGAGI. The chain's CDR3 is CASTRTGGASGYTF. CDR3 DNA sequence: TGTGCCAGCACCAGGACAGGGGGCGCTTCTGGCTACACCTTC.

The chain uses TRBV6-5 and TRBJ1-3; possibly TRBD1 for D (6 bases). The CDR3 covers 14 residues. The V gene lost 6 bases and the J gene lost 4 bases, with 13 bases spanning the gap. Germline V gives CDR1 MNHEY, CDR2 SVGAGI. CDR3 protein: CASSKQGSGNTIYF. In DNA, the CDR3 is TGTGCCAGCAGCAAACAGGGATCCGGAAACACCATATATTTT.

This clone appeared a few times. The rearrangement links TRBV3-1 (or the pseudogene TRBV3-2) to TRBJ1-2; 7 bases align to TRBD1. The CDR3 consists of 15 residues. V shed 2 bases, J shed 7 bases, and the junction held 10 bases outside the gene matches. Germline V lookup: CDR1 LGHDT, CDR2 YNNKEL (reference sequence). In nucleotides, the CDR3 is TGTGCCAGCAGCCAACTTTCACAGGGGTGGAGTGGCTACACCTTC. Translation: CASSQLSQGWSGYTF.

The gene calls are TRBV18 and TRBJ2-5, with D perhaps matching TRBD1 (5 bases). CDR3 length equals 16 residues. Germline values: CDR1 KGHSH, CDR2 LQKENI. V was shortened by 1 base and J by 1 base, with 13 bases between the two germline ends. CDR3 in amino acids: CASSPQSAGPQETQYF. The CDR3 DNA follows: TGTGCCAGCTCACCACAGAGCGCAGGGCCCCAAGAGACCCAGTACTTC.

This clone came up a few times. This chain connects TRBV9 to TRBJ2-2, with 7 bases that match TRBD2. CDR3 length: 15 residues. Trimming took 0 bases from V and 1 from J; bases not matched to a gene: 0. Germline CDR1 is SGDLS and CDR2 is YYNGEE. The CDR3 DNA reads as TGTGCCAGCAGCGTAGTAGCGGGGAACACCGGGGAGCTGTTTTTT. Translated: CASSVVAGNTGELFF.

J is TRBJ1-5 and V is TRBV28; TRBD1 might be the D (6 bases). Trimming cost V 3 bases and J 1 base, with 10 bases left between them. Per the germline V gene, CDR1 is MDHEN and CDR2 is SYDVKM. This CDR3 spans 15 amino acids. CDR3 protein: CASSFGGASNQPQHF. The CDR3 DNA follows: TGTGCCAGCAGTTTTGGGGGGGCGAGCAATCAGCCCCAGCATTTT.

The gene calls are TRBV28 and TRBJ1-5; D may be TRBD1 (5 bases). V was clipped by 6 bases and J by 2 bases, with 17 bases between them. Per the germline V gene, CDR1 is MDHEN and CDR2 is SYDVKM. The CDR3 is 16 residues long. The CDR3, as DNA: TGTGCCAGCAGGACCCCGAGGAGGGGAGGCAATCAGCCCCAGCATTTT. As protein: CASRTPRRGGNQPQHF.

The genes are TRBV3-1 (or the pseudogene TRBV3-2) and TRBJ1-6; no definite D call. The CDR3 is 15 residues long. Germline CDR1 is LGHDT and CDR2 is YNNKEL (reference sequence). The V end was cut by 0 bases, the J end by 10 bases, with 13 bases between. The CDR3 reads CASSQENGPGSPLHF. The CDR3 nucleotides read TGTGCCAGCAGCCAAGAAAATGGGCCGGGATCACCCCTCCACTTT.

This clone was detected only once. V gene TRBV9 combines with J gene TRBJ1-1; tentatively, D is TRBD1 (5 bases). Germline V gene data show CDR1 as SGDLS and CDR2 as YYNGEE. Trimming pared 3 bases from V and 0 bases from J, leaving 15 bases between. This CDR3 region has 16 residues. CDR3 sequence (DNA): TGTGCCAGCAGCGCCCCGGTTGGGGGGGTGAACACTGAAGCTTTCTTT. Its translation is CASSAPVGGVNTEAFF.

This chain connects TRBV15 to TRBJ2-7; TRBD1 aligns across 7 bases. Germline V lookup: CDR1 LNHNV, CDR2 YYDKDF (reference sequence). The V gene end was trimmed by 1 base and the J gene end by 5 bases; junction bases not matched to a gene: 5. The CDR3 covers 14 residues. As DNA, the CDR3 is TGTGCCACCAGCAGAGGACAGGGATCGGACGAGCAGTACTTC. This translates into CATSRGQGSDEQYF. Full variable domain (missing parts from reference TRBV15 and TRBJ2-7): DAMVIQNPRYQVTQFGKPVTLSCSQTLNHNVMYWYQQKSSQAPKLLFHYYDKDFNNEADTPDNFQSRRPNTSFCFLDIRSPGLGDTAMYLCATSRGQGSDEQYFGPGTRLTVT.

This sequence joins TRBV19 and TRBJ1-4; the D gene is possibly TRBD1 (5 bases). Germline CDR1 and CDR2: LNHDA and SQIVND (reference sequence). The CDR3 has 13 amino acids. V was shortened by 4 bases and J by 8 bases, with 11 bases between the two germline ends. The CDR3, as DNA: TGTGCCAGTAGTAAGGGGATGGAGGAAAAACTGTTTTTT. Residues: CASSKGMEEKLFF.

This chain connects TRBV11-1 to TRBJ1-1, with unresolved D. This CDR3 has 13 residues. Germline-derived CDR1 and CDR2 are SGHAT and FQDESV (reference sequence). Trimming removed 5 bases from V and 3 bases from J, with 10 bases in between. CDR3 DNA: TGTGCCAGCAGCCAGCCGGGGTACACTGAAGCTTTCTTT. This gives the protein CASSQPGYTEAFF.

V gene TRBV7-9 combines with J gene TRBJ1-4, with TRBD1 matching 7 bases. Looked up from germline, CDR1 is SEHNR and CDR2 is FQNEAQ (reference sequence). Trimming took 5 bases from V and 5 from J; bases not matched to a gene: 8. CDR3 length: 15 residues. CDR3 region: CASSRRGQLNEKLFF. The CDR3 DNA reads TGTGCCAGCAGCCGAAGGGGACAGTTAAATGAAAAACTGTTTTTT.

The chain employs TRBV2 and TRBJ2-2; 9 bases match TRBD1. The CDR3 is 15 amino acids. CDR1 and CDR2 from the germline V gene are SNHLY and FYNNEI. Trimming cost V 5 bases and J 4 bases; bases outside gene matches: 5. The CDR3 loop reads CASSRQGESTGELFF. The CDR3 coding sequence is TGTGCCAGCAGTCGACAGGGGGAGAGCACCGGGGAGCTGTTTTTT.